These 12 T cell receptor beta chains share one sample of origin, sequenced in a study of T cell repertoires in cytomegalovirus infection. TCRdb reprocessed the reads via MiXCR and lists one record per CDR3 protein. The table has roughly 860,000 distinct CDR3 sequences, roughly 33% seen once. The antigens these receptors bind are not known. The sequencing used cultured CD8+ T cells from PBMCs, collected from culture after CMV antigen stimulation. Every receptor here comes from a human donor in good health (CMV status not recorded). Some clones in this sample may be carry-over from other donors' samples.

This clonotype occurred many times. The J gene is TRBJ2-7, the V gene TRBV19; D gene unclear. Per the germline V gene, CDR1 is LNHDA and CDR2 is SQIVND (reference sequence). V was shortened by 9 bases and J by 4 bases, with 10 bases between the two germline ends. The CDR3 contains 11 residues. CDR3 amino acids: CASSIGYEQYF. The CDR3 nucleotides are TGTGCCAGCAGCATCGGATACGAGCAGTACTTC.

Many counts were recorded for this clonotype. The chain uses TRBV7-6 and TRBJ2-1; D is unclear. The CDR3 is 15 residues long. Trimming removed 3 bases at V and 4 bases at J, with 13 bases between. CDR1 is SGHVS, CDR2 FNYEAQ, per germline. CDR3 amino acids: CASSFAPVSYNEQFF. For the CDR3, the DNA is TGTGCCAGCAGCTTCGCCCCCGTTTCATACAATGAGCAGTTCTTC.

This clonotype was detected a few times. The rearrangement links TRBV12-3 or TRBV12-4 to TRBJ2-6; 8 bases are shared with TRBD1. The trim removed 3 bases at V and 0 bases at J, leaving 19 bases unmatched. The CDR3 spans 22 residues. The CDR3 loop reads CASSFSFGQGAGSSSGANVLTF. CDR3 DNA: TGTGCCAGCAGTTTCAGTTTCGGGCAGGGGGCTGGAAGTAGCTCTGGGGCCAACGTCCTGACTTTC.

This clonotype occurred once. The genes are TRBV19 and TRBJ1-2; 7 bases match TRBD1. Losses at the gene ends were 7 bases for V and 2 bases for J; bases not matched to a gene: 7. The CDR3 has 14 residues. Germline lookup yields CDR1 LNHDA and CDR2 SQIVND (reference sequence). In DNA, the CDR3 is TGTGCCAGTATCGCAGGGGGACTCAACTATGGCTACACCTTC. Amino acid sequence: CASIAGGLNYGYTF.

In this sample, this clonotype turned up many times. The chain joins TRBV12-3 or TRBV12-4 to TRBJ2-2; TRBD2 agrees at 8 bases. This CDR3 spans 17 amino acids. Trimming cost V 2 bases and J 3 bases; bases outside gene matches: 8. CDR3 DNA: TGTGCCAGCAGTTTATTCCCGGGAGGGTACGACACCGGGGAGCTGTTTTTT. Translated: CASSLFPGGYDTGELFF.

This chain uses TRBV7-9 with TRBJ2-1, with a tentative D call TRBD1 (5 bases). Per the germline V gene, CDR1 is SEHNR and CDR2 is FQNEAQ (reference sequence). The CDR3 extends over 13 amino acids. The V gene lost 5 bases and the J gene lost 8 bases, with 13 bases spanning the gap. For the CDR3, the DNA is TGTGCCAGCAGCCGTATCAAGGGGCATGAGCAGTTCTTC. It yields the protein CASSRIKGHEQFF.

J is TRBJ1-1 and V is TRBV20-1; D ambiguous. Germline V gives CDR1 DFQATT, CDR2 SNEGSKA (reference sequence). There are 16 residues in the CDR3. Trimming removed 0 bases at V and 1 base at J, with 15 bases between. CDR3 loop: CSARDSFIVQNTEAFF. For the CDR3, the DNA is TGCAGTGCTAGAGATAGTTTTATTGTCCAGAACACTGAAGCTTTCTTT.

V and J are TRBV27 and TRBJ2-7; TRBD1 matches at 11 bases. J gave up 2 bases and V 2 bases, and 5 bases lay outside the gene matches. Germline CDR1 and CDR2: MNHEY and SMNVEV (reference sequence). The CDR3 loop spans 16 amino acids. The CDR3 region is CASSLARTGGPYEQYF. The CDR3 DNA sequence: TGTGCCAGCAGTTTAGCCCGGACAGGGGGCCCCTACGAGCAGTACTTC.

The rearrangement joins TRBV7-9 to TRBJ1-5; 7 bases are shared with TRBD1. Germline-derived CDR1 and CDR2 are SEHNR and FQNEAQ (reference sequence). V lost 5 bases to trimming and J lost 5 bases; unmatched junction nucleotides: 6. This CDR3 region has 14 residues. The CDR3, as DNA: TGTGCCAGCAGCGCCACAGGGGCTTATCAGCCCCAGCATTTT. Residues: CASSATGAYQPQHF.

The chain carries TRBV11-2 and TRBJ2-1; possible D gene TRBD1, 5 bases. Germline V lookup: CDR1 SGHAT, CDR2 FQNNGV. The CDR3 consists of 13 residues. The V end lost 10 bases, the J end lost 5 bases, and 15 bases lay between the germline ends. The CDR3 bases are TGTGCCACCACGGACATCTTGGACAATGAGCAGTTCTTC. Its protein product is CATTDILDNEQFF.

The chain links TRBV28 to TRBJ2-2, with 9 positions matching TRBD2. This CDR3 is 16 amino acids long. Germline assignment: CDR1 MDHEN and CDR2 SYDVKM. Trimming took 2 bases from V and 1 from J; bases not matched to a gene: 2. CDR3 residues: CASSLTSGLNTGELFF. For the CDR3, the DNA is TGTGCCAGCAGTTTAACTAGCGGGCTGAACACCGGGGAGCTGTTTTTT.

The chain links TRBV5-4 to TRBJ2-2; D unclear. With 4 bases removed from V and 5 bases from J, the gap between germline ends came to 9 bases. The CDR3 totals 13 residues. The germline V gene has CDR1 SGHNT and CDR2 YYREEE (reference sequence). This CDR3 is CASSHSWTGELFF. The CDR3 nucleotides read TGTGCCAGCAGCCATAGTTGGACCGGGGAGCTGTTTTTT.